Listed below are T cell receptor beta chains from one sample, sequenced in a study of CD8+CD57+ T cells in acquired aplastic anemia. Each CDR3 protein is one row after TCRdb ran MiXCR on the reads. The table has 150,000 or so distinct CDR3 sequences, around 50% seen once. The specimen was sorted CD4+, CD8+, or CD8+CD57+ T cells (not recorded which) from PBMCs. Receptor source: a human donor with aplastic anemia. Each CDR3 is given with its conserved first and last residue. Each record gives: CDR3 DNA, CDR3 protein, D gene, clone size, J gene, V gene. A D gene is named only where the DNA matches it firmly. Expanded clones are given a class, and other clones once, few, many or no size at all.

CDR3nt: TGTGCCACCAGTGATCTGCAAATCCGGGGCACCCAAGAGACCCAGCACTTC
CDR3aa: CATSDLQIRGTQETQHF
d_gene: .
abundance: .
j_gene: TRBJ2-5
v_gene: TRBV24-1

CDR3nt: TGCAGTGCTGACGGACAAAAGAGCTCCTACAATGAGCAGTTCTTC
CDR3aa: CSADGQKSSYNEQFF
d_gene: .
abundance: .
j_gene: TRBJ2-1
v_gene: TRBV20-1

CDR3nt: TGTGCCAGCAGCAAATACCAAGAGACCCAGTACTTC
CDR3aa: CASSKYQETQYF
d_gene: .
abundance: .
j_gene: TRBJ2-5
v_gene: TRBV13

CDR3nt: TGCAGTGCTAGAGATCGCGATTTTGAAGCTTTCTTT
CDR3aa: CSARDRDFEAFF
d_gene: .
abundance: few
j_gene: TRBJ1-1
v_gene: TRBV20-1

CDR3nt: TGCAGTGCTAGAGCAGAGACGGCTACGACGCAGTACTTC
CDR3aa: CSARAETATTQYF
d_gene: .
abundance: .
j_gene: TRBJ2-7
v_gene: TRBV20-1

CDR3nt: TGTGCCAGCAGCCCCGCTTTGCCAGATACGCAGTATTTT
CDR3aa: CASSPALPDTQYF
d_gene: .
abundance: .
j_gene: TRBJ2-3
v_gene: TRBV5-5

CDR3nt: TGTGCCAGCAGCTCCGTCGACAGGCACGAGGGGTATGGCTACACCTTC
CDR3aa: CASSSVDRHEGYGYTF
d_gene: .
abundance: .
j_gene: TRBJ1-2
v_gene: TRBV11-2

CDR3nt: TGCAGTGCTAGAGATTTGAGGGCCTTATATGGCTACACCTTC
CDR3aa: CSARDLRALYGYTF
d_gene: .
abundance: many
j_gene: TRBJ1-2
v_gene: TRBV20-1

CDR3nt: TGCGCCAGCAGCTTGGGACTAGCGGGAGGTCACGAGCAGTACTTC
CDR3aa: CASSLGLAGGHEQYF
d_gene: TRBD2
abundance: many
j_gene: TRBJ2-7
v_gene: TRBV5-1

CDR3nt: TGCGCCAGCAGCTCCGGACAGGGCTGGGCCGGGGAGCTGTTTTTT
CDR3aa: CASSSGQGWAGELFF
d_gene: TRBD1
abundance: many
j_gene: TRBJ2-2
v_gene: TRBV5-1

CDR3nt: TGTGCCAGCAGTGAGAGGGCAGCTCCGAACACTGAAGCTTTCTTT
CDR3aa: CASSERAAPNTEAFF
d_gene: .
abundance: many
j_gene: TRBJ1-1
v_gene: TRBV6-4

CDR3nt: TGTGCCAGCAGTCTGAACAGGGGAGATACGCAGTATTTT
CDR3aa: CASSLNRGDTQYF
d_gene: TRBD1
abundance: .
j_gene: TRBJ2-3
v_gene: TRBV10-3

CDR3nt: TGCGCCAGCAGCTTGTTTCCCTTAGATAGCAATCAGCCCCAGCATTTT
CDR3aa: CASSLFPLDSNQPQHF
d_gene: .
abundance: .
j_gene: TRBJ1-5
v_gene: TRBV5-1

CDR3nt: TGTGCCAGCAGCGGCAGCGTTAGGACTAGCGGGGCCCACTACAATGAGCAGTTCTTC
CDR3aa: CASSGSVRTSGAHYNEQFF
d_gene: TRBD2
abundance: many
j_gene: TRBJ2-1
v_gene: TRBV11-1

CDR3nt: TGTGCCAGCAGCTTTGAGAGGGATGAAGCTTTCTTT
CDR3aa: CASSFERDEAFF
d_gene: .
abundance: many
j_gene: TRBJ1-1
v_gene: TRBV5-6

CDR3nt: TGTGCCAGCAGCTTAGCGGCAGGGGGCTACACCTTC
CDR3aa: CASSLAAGGYTF
d_gene: .
abundance: .
j_gene: TRBJ1-2
v_gene: TRBV7-9

CDR3nt: TGTGCCAGCAGCCGGCCGGGACAGGGGTTCAATGAGCAGTTCTTC
CDR3aa: CASSRPGQGFNEQFF
d_gene: TRBD1
abundance: many
j_gene: TRBJ2-1
v_gene: TRBV12-3/TRBV12-4

CDR3nt: TGCGCCAGCAGCTCCACCCGTGGCGGGGCAACTGAAGCTTTCTTT
CDR3aa: CASSSTRGGATEAFF
d_gene: .
abundance: .
j_gene: TRBJ1-1
v_gene: TRBV5-1

CDR3nt: TGTGCCAGCTCACCACCTCCCGGGGGGGAGACCCAGTACTTC
CDR3aa: CASSPPPGGETQYF
d_gene: TRBD2
abundance: .
j_gene: TRBJ2-5
v_gene: TRBV18

CDR3nt: TGTGCCAGCAGCATGGACGGATACGAGCAGTACTTC
CDR3aa: CASSMDGYEQYF
d_gene: .
abundance: .
j_gene: TRBJ2-7
v_gene: TRBV9

CDR3nt: TGTGCCAGCAGCCATGGGACGGATAATTCACCCCTCCACTTT
CDR3aa: CASSHGTDNSPLHF
d_gene: .
abundance: many
j_gene: TRBJ1-6
v_gene: TRBV3-1

CDR3nt: TGTGCCAGCAGCCAAGCGGTCATGACCTACGAGCAGTACTTC
CDR3aa: CASSQAVMTYEQYF
d_gene: .
abundance: many
j_gene: TRBJ2-7
v_gene: TRBV4-2

CDR3nt: TGTGCCAGCAGTTATTCAGGGGGCACTGAAGCTTTCTTT
CDR3aa: CASSYSGGTEAFF
d_gene: TRBD1
abundance: many
j_gene: TRBJ1-1
v_gene: TRBV6-5

CDR3nt: TGCGCCAGCAGCCCAACGACTAGGGCGGAGACCCAGTACTTC
CDR3aa: CASSPTTRAETQYF
d_gene: .
abundance: .
j_gene: TRBJ2-5
v_gene: TRBV5-1